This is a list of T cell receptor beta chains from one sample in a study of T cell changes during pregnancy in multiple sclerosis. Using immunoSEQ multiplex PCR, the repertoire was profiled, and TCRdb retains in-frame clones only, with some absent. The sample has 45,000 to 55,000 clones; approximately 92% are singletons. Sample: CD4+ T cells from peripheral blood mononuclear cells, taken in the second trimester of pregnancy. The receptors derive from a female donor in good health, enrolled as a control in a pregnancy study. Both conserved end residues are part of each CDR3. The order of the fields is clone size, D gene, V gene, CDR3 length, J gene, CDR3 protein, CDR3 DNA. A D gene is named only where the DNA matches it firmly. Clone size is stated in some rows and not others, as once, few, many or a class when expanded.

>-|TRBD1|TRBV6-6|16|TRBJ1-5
CASSRTGQGTNQPQHF
TGTGCCAGCAGCCGTACGGGACAGGGGACAAATCAGCCCCAGCATTTT
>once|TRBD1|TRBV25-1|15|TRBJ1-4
CASSVTGLLNEKLFF
TGTGCCAGCAGTGTGACAGGGCTCCTTAATGAAAAACTGTTTTTT
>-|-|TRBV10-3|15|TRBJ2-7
CAISGTGRITYEQYF
TGTGCCATCAGTGGTACAGGCAGAATAACCTACGAGCAGTACTTC
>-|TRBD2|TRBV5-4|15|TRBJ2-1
CASSLVAGGWNEQFF
TGTGCCAGCAGCTTGGTTGCGGGGGGCTGGAATGAGCAGTTCTTC
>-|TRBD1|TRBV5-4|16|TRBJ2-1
CASSVPPGQGDNEQFF
TGTGCCAGCAGCGTGCCTCCGGGACAGGGGGACAATGAGCAGTTCTTC
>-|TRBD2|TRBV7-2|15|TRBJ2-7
CASSLLAGISYEQYF
TGTGCCAGCAGCTTACTAGCGGGAATATCCTACGAGCAGTACTTC
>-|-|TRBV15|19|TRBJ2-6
CATSRDRPGESSGANVLTF
TGTGCCACCAGCAGAGATCGGCCCGGGGAAAGCTCTGGGGCCAACGTCCTGACTTTC
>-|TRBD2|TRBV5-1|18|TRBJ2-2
CASVRGTGTSDNTGELFF
TGCGCCAGCGTCAGAGGGACCGGGACTAGCGATAACACCGGGGAGCTGTTTTTT
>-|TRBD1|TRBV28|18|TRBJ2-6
CASSSPGQGSTGANVLTF
TGTGCCAGCAGCTCCCCGGGACAGGGAAGTACTGGGGCCAACGTCCTGACTTTC
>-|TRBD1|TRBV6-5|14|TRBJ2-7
CASSQPGQSLEQYF
TGTGCCAGCAGTCAGCCGGGACAGAGCTTAGAGCAGTACTTC
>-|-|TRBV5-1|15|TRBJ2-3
CASSLGDTQADTQYF
TGCGCCAGCAGCTTGGGGGACACACAGGCGGATACGCAGTATTTT
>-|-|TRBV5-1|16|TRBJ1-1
CASSPVGAAASTEAFF
TGCGCCAGCAGCCCAGTGGGAGCAGCGGCGTCCACTGAAGCTTTCTTT
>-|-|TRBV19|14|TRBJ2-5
CASSIRWQEETQYF
TGTGCCAGTAGTATAAGGTGGCAGGAAGAGACCCAGTACTTC
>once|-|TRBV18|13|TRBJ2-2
CASSPTRGGELFF
TGTGCCAGCTCACCGACCCGCGGCGGGGAGCTGTTTTTT
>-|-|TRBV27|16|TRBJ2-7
CASSLSPPRERWVEYF
TGTGCCAGCAGTTTATCGCCCCCCCGGGAAAGGTGGGTGGAGTACTTC
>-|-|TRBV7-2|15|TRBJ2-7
CASSYYRDLGYEQYF
TGTGCCAGCAGCTATTACCGGGATCTGGGTTACGAGCAGTACTTC